These T cell receptor beta chains were read from a single sample in a study of blood T cell repertoires in COVID-19. Here immunoSEQ multiplex PCR was the method, and the copy in TCRdb shows in-frame clones only, minus some. The sample has some 260,000 clones; roughly 84% are singletons. Sequenced input: peripheral blood. These receptors all come from a woman in her thirties or forties with active or convalescent COVID-19. Each CDR3 is given without its conserved first and last residue.

13,TRBV11-2,TRBJ2-1,ASRSWTGAVNEQF
14,TRBV2,TRBJ2-2,ASSEALGGSTGELF
14,TRBV11-2,TRBJ2-2,ASSKLAGGITGELF
10,TRBV28,TRBJ1-2,ASSLLSVGYT
13,TRBV2,TRBJ2-1,ASRSGGTSYNEQF
11,TRBV2,TRBJ1-2,ASSEAALSGYT
14,TRBV18,TRBJ1-6,ASSRGTGTNNSPLH
12,TRBV5-1,TRBJ2-3,ASSLTSVEDTQY
13,TRBV9,TRBJ2-1,ASSVVAGGLGEQF
14,TRBV4-2,TRBJ2-7,ASSQERTSAAYEQY
11,TRBV27,TRBJ1-6,ASTGDSNSPLH
12,TRBV19,TRBJ1-1,ASSVGQGYTEAF
11,TRBV29-1,TRBJ2-1,SVVGVFTNEQF
14,TRBV5-1,TRBJ1-1,ASSLALSQGITEAF
13,TRBV5-1,TRBJ2-1,ASSLILAGVNEQF
15,TRBV19,TRBJ2-6,ASSIPSRGSGANVLT
13,TRBV11-3,TRBJ2-3,ASSSRGGDTDTQY
14,TRBV28,TRBJ2-5,ASNSRGASGAETQY
12,TRBV30,TRBJ1-4,AWSYGTSEQKLF
14,TRBV5-1,TRBJ1-6,ASSKKGQSNNSPLH
13,TRBV5-1,TRBJ2-7,ASSLQESRFYEQY
11,TRBV12-3/TRBV12-4,TRBJ1-5,ASNPGRGQPQH
11,TRBV6-5,TRBJ1-2,ASSYGTGVGYT
13,TRBV2,TRBJ1-2,ASSEGTGPGYGYT
13,TRBV19,TRBJ2-3,ASSLGQGAADTQY
14,TRBV6-1,TRBJ2-2,ASSELAGGNTGELF
11,TRBV7-3,TRBJ1-1,ASSRGRDTEAF
12,TRBV6-1,TRBJ1-2,ASSERSSGLGYT
12,TRBV7-9,TRBJ2-5,ASSLVSSQETQY
14,TRBV6-6,TRBJ1-4,ASSGGRQGANEKLF
12,TRBV5-8,TRBJ1-2,ASSPPGSYYGYT
13,TRBV11-2,TRBJ2-2,ASSRTGSNTGELF